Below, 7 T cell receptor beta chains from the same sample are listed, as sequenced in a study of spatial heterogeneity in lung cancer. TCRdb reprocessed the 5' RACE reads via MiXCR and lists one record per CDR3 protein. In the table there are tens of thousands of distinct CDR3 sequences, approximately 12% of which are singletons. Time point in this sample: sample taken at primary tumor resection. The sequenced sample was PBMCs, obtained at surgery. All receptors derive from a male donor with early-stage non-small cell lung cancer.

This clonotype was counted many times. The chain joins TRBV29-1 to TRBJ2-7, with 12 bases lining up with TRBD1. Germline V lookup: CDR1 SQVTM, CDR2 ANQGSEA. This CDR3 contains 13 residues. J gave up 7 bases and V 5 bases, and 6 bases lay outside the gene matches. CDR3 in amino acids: CSVKGQGALEQYF. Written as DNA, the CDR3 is TGCAGCGTTAAGGGACAGGGGGCCTTGGAGCAGTACTTC.

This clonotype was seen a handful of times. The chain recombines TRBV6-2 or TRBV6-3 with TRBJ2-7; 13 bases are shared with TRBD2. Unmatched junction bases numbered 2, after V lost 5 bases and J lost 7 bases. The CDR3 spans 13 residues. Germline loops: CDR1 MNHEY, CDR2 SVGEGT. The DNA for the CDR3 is TGTGCCAGCAGTCTGGGACTAGCGGGAGAGCAGTACTTC. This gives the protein CASSLGLAGEQYF.

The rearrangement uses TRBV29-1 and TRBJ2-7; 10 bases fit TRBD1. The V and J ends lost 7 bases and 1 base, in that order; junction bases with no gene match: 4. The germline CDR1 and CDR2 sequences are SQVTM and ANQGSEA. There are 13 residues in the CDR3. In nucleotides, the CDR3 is TGCAGCGCGGGACAGGGGCGATCCTACGAGCAGTACTTC. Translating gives CSAGQGRSYEQYF.

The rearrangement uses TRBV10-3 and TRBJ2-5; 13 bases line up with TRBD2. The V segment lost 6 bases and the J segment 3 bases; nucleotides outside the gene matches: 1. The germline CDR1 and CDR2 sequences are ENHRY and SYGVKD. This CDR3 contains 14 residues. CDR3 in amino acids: CAIRGTSGEETQYF. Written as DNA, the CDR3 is TGTGCCATCAGGGGGACTAGCGGGGAAGAGACCCAGTACTTC.

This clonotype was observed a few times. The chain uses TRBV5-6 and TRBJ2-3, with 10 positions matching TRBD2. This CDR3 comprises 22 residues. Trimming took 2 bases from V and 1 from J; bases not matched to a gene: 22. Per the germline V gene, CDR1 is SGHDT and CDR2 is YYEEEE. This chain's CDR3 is CASSFRPTGVAGGRGGTDTQYF. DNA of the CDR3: TGTGCCAGCAGCTTTCGCCCCACTGGAGTAGCGGGAGGTCGTGGAGGCACAGATACGCAGTATTTT. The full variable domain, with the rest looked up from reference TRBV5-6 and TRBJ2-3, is DAGVTQSPTHLIKTRGQQVTLRCSPKSGHDTVSWYQQALGQGPQFIFQYYEEEERQRGNFPDRFSGHQFPNYSSELNVNALLLGDSALYLCASSFRPTGVAGGRGGTDTQYFGPGTRLTVL.

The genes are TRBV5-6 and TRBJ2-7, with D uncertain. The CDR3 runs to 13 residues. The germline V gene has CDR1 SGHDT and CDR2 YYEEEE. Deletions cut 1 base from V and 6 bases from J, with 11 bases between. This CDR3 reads CASSLFLVGEQYF. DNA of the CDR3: TGTGCCAGCAGCTTGTTTCTAGTCGGCGAGCAGTACTTC.

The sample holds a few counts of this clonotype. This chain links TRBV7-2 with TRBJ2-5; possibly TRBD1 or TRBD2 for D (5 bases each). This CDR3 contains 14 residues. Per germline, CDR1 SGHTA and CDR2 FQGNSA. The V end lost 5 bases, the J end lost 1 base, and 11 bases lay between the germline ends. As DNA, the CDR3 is TGTGCCAGCAGCAAGGGACGGACCCAAGAGACCCAGTACTTC. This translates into CASSKGRTQETQYF. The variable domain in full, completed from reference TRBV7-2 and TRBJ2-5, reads GAGVSQSPSNKVTEKGKDVELRCDPISGHTALYWYRQSLGQGLEFLIYFQGNSAPDKSGLPSDRFSAERTGGSVSTLTIQRTQQEDSAVYLCASSKGRTQETQYFGPGTRLLVL.